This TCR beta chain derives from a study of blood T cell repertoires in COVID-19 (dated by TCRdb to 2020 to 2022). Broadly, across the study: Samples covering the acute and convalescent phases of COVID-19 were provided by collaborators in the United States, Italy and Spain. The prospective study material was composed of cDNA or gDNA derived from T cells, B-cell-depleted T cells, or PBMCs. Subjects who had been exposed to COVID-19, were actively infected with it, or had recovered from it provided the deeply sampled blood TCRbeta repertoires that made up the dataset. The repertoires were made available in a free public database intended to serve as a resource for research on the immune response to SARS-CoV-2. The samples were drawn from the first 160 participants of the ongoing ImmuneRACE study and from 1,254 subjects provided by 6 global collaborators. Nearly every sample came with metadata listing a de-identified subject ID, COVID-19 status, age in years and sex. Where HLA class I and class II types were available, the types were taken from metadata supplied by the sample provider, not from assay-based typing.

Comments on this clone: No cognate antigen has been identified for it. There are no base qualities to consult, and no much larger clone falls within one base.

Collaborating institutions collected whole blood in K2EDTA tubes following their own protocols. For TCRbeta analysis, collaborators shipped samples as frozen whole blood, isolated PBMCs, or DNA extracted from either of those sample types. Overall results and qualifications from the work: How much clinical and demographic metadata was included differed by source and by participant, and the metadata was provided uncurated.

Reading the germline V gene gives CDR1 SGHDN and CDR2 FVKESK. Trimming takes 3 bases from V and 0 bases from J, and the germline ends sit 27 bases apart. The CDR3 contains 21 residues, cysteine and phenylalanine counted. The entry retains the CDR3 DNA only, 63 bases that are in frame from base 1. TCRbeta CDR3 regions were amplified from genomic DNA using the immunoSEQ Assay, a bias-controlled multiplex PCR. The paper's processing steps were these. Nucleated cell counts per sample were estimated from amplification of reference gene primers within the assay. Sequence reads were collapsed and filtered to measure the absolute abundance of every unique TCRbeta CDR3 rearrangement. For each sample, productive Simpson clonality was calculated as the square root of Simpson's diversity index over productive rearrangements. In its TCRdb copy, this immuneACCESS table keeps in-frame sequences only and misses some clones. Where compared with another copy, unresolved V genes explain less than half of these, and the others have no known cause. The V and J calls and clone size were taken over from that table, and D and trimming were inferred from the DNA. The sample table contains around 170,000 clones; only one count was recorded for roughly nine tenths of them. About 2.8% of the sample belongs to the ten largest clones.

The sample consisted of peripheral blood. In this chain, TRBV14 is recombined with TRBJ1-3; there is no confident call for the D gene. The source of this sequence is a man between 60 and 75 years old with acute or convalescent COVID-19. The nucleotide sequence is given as TGTGCCAGCAGCCATACGTACGCACAGAACGCTCAATATTCCTCTGGAAACACCATATATTTT. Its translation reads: CASSHTYAQNAQYSSGNTIYF.